Following are 21 T cell receptor beta chains from one sample sequenced in a study of cytomegalovirus exposure and HLA in healthy donors. PCR used 60 Vbeta primers and 13 Jbeta primers. The protocol was immunoSEQ multiplex PCR, while the TCRdb copy is restricted to in-frame clones and leaves out a portion. The sample yields fewer than 200,000 clones, 75% seen once. Sequenced material: PBMCs. These receptors all stem from a woman in her forties or fifties in good health and CMV-seropositive.

V is TRBV2 and J is TRBJ1-1; TRBD1 might be the D (5 bases). The CDR3 consists of 15 residues. V lost 1 base and J 7 bases, leaving 16 bases between the germline ends. Germline V lookup: CDR1 SNHLY, CDR2 FYNNEI. The CDR3 nucleotides read TGTGCCAGCAGTGAAGAGGTAGACCCGGGGGGTGAAGCTTTCTTT. The encoded protein is CASSEEVDPGGEAFF. The whole variable domain, remainder taken from reference TRBV2 and TRBJ1-1, is EPEVTQTPSHQVTQMGQEVILRCVPISNHLYFYWYRQILGQKVEFLVSFYNNEISEKSEIFDDQFSVERPDGSNFTLKIRSTKLEDSAMYFCASSEEVDPGGEAFFGQGTRLTVV.

The CDR3 DNA reads TGCGCCAGCAGCTTCGGAAACAGGGTGAAAATGAACACTGAAGCTTTCTTT. It specifies CASSFGNRVKMNTEAFF. This chain links TRBV5-1 with TRBJ1-1; D might be TRBD1 (6 bases). Germline V gene lookup returns CDR1 SGHRS and CDR2 YFSETQ. The CDR3 has 17 residues. Trimming pared 2 bases from V and 0 bases from J, leaving 17 bases between. Combining the CDR3 with reference TRBV5-1 and TRBJ1-1 gives the whole variable domain KAGVTQTPRYLIKTRGQQVTLSCSPISGHRSVSWYQQTPGQGLQFLFEYFSETQRNKGNFPGRFSGRQFSNSRSEMNVSTLELGDSALYLCASSFGNRVKMNTEAFFGQGTRLTVV.

This clone was counted a single time. The chain combines TRBV19 with TRBJ2-3; 7 bases align to TRBD1. The germline gives CDR1 LNHDA, CDR2 SQIVND (reference sequence). Trimming at V came to 3 bases and at J to 0 bases, leaving 3 bases not matched to a gene. The CDR3 has 15 residues. CDR3 sequence: CASSMGTASTDTQYF. The DNA of the CDR3 is TGTGCCAGTAGTATGGGGACAGCTAGCACAGATACGCAGTATTTT. Full variable domain (remainder filled in from reference TRBV19 and TRBJ2-3): DGGITQSPKYLFRKEGQNVTLSCEQNLNHDAMYWYRQDPGQGLRLIYYSQIVNDFQKGDIAEGYSVSREKKESFPLTVTSAQKNPTAFYLCASSMGTASTDTQYFGPGTRLTVL.

The table lists this clone with a few counts. The chain links TRBV5-6 to TRBJ2-1; 8 bases match TRBD2. Germline V gene lookup returns CDR1 SGHDT and CDR2 YYEEEE. The CDR3 sequence is 16 residues long. J lost 2 bases, V lost 2 bases, and 6 bases had no gene match. In DNA form, the CDR3 reads TGTGCCAGCAGCTTCGCAGCGGGGGCGGCCTACAATGAGCAGTTCTTC. Translating it yields CASSFAAGAAYNEQFF. Based on the CDR3 plus reference TRBV5-6 and TRBJ2-1, the full variable domain is DAGVTQSPTHLIKTRGQQVTLRCSPKSGHDTVSWYQQALGQGPQFIFQYYEEEERQRGNFPDRFSGHQFPNYSSELNVNALLLGDSALYLCASSFAAGAAYNEQFFGPGTRLTVL.

The V and J genes are TRBV27 and TRBJ1-1; no firm D call. CDR1 MNHEY and CDR2 SMNVEV come from the germline V gene (reference sequence). The CDR3 covers 13 residues. V lost 2 bases, J lost 2 bases, and 6 bases lay in between. CDR3 bases: TGTGCCAGCAGTTTACAGGAAAACACTGAAGCTTTCTTT. Protein: CASSLQENTEAFF.

The chain links TRBV30 to TRBJ2-2; D is undetermined. The germline V gene has CDR1 GTSNPN and CDR2 SVGIG (reference sequence). The CDR3 sequence is 11 residues long. Between the trimmed V and J ends, which lost 8 bases and 3 bases, there was a span of 7 bases. DNA of the CDR3: TGTGCCACTGGGCACACCGGGGAGCTGTTTTTT. This gives the protein CATGHTGELFF.

This chain connects TRBV9 to TRBJ1-2; 8 bases are a match to TRBD1. With V trimmed by 4 bases and J by 5 bases, 13 bases remained unmatched. The V gene's germline CDR1 is SGDLS and CDR2 YYNGEE. The CDR3 length is 16 residues. CDR3 amino acids: CASSSGPGGVGYGYTF. DNA for the CDR3: TGTGCCAGCAGCAGTGGACCAGGGGGCGTTGGATATGGCTACACCTTC.

This chain uses TRBV4-1 with TRBJ2-5, with 8 bases fitting TRBD2. V lost 3 bases, J lost 0 bases, and 9 bases stayed unmatched. Germline V lookup: CDR1 MGHRA, CDR2 YSYEKL. The CDR3 has 17 amino acids. In nucleotides, the CDR3 is TGCGCCAGCAGCCACGGGGGTGGCGGGGGGTACCAAGAGACCCAGTACTTC. The encoded protein is CASSHGGGGGYQETQYF.

The rearrangement links TRBV6-1 to TRBJ2-2; no firm D call. CDR3 length: 17 amino acids. The germline CDR1 and CDR2 sequences are MNHNS and SASEGT. V shed 1 base and J shed 5 bases, with 17 bases lying between them. This chain's CDR3 is CASSEGYPEVGTGELFF. Written as DNA, the CDR3 is TGTGCCAGCAGTGAAGGGTACCCGGAAGTCGGGACCGGGGAGCTGTTTTTT.

The V and J genes are TRBV14 and TRBJ1-2; maybe TRBD1 (5 bases). The CDR3 is 15 residues long. Germline V gives CDR1 SGHDN, CDR2 FVKESK. Trimming removed 2 bases at V and 1 base at J, with 11 bases between. CDR3 sequence: CASSQWGGLNYGYTF. CDR3 bases: TGTGCCAGCAGCCAATGGGGGGGTCTTAACTATGGCTACACCTTC. The variable domain in full, completed from reference TRBV14 and TRBJ1-2, reads EAGVTQFPSHSVIEKGQTVTLRCDPISGHDNLYWYRRVMGKEIKFLLHFVKESKQDESGMPNNRFLAERTGGTYSTLKVQPAELEDSGVYFCASSQWGGLNYGYTFGSGTRLTVV.

This chain uses TRBV4-1 with TRBJ1-4, with TRBD1 matching 9 bases. The CDR3 runs 16 residues. Trimming took 2 bases from V and 10 from J; bases not matched to a gene: 11. From germline, CDR1 is MGHRA and CDR2 YSYEKL. The CDR3 is CASSQPGQGPSGKLFF. The DNA of the CDR3 is TGCGCCAGCAGCCAACCGGGACAGGGACCTTCAGGAAAACTGTTTTTT.

The chain carries TRBV4-1 and TRBJ2-3; 10 nucleotides line up with TRBD2. Germline V gene data show CDR1 as MGHRA and CDR2 as YSYEKL. There are 17 residues in the CDR3. V was clipped by 1 base and J by 0 bases; unmatched bases: 4. The CDR3 nucleotides are TGCGCCAGCAGCCAAGTCAAGCGGGGGGGGAGCACAGATACGCAGTATTTT. It codes for CASSQVKRGGSTDTQYF.

The genes are TRBV5-4 and TRBJ2-2, with TRBD2 matching 8 bases. Per the germline V gene, CDR1 is SGHNT and CDR2 is YYREEE (reference sequence). V dropped 3 bases and J dropped 0; count of bases not matched to a gene: 4. The CDR3 totals 16 residues. CDR3 amino acids: CASSSPGLANTGELFF. The CDR3 DNA reads TGTGCCAGCAGCTCCCCGGGACTAGCGAACACCGGGGAGCTGTTTTTT.

This clone was seen a handful of times. J is TRBJ1-1 and V is TRBV6-5; 10 bases align to TRBD1. Germline assignment: CDR1 MNHEY and CDR2 SVGAGI. This CDR3 has 14 amino acids. Trimming cost V 5 bases and J 4 bases; bases outside gene matches: 4. The CDR3 loop reads CASSPRDRGTEAFF. The CDR3 coding sequence is TGTGCCAGCAGTCCCCGGGACAGGGGCACTGAAGCTTTCTTT.

The chain employs TRBV6-5 and TRBJ1-6; 7 bases are shared with TRBD1. V lost 5 bases, J lost 7 bases, and 8 bases stayed unmatched. This CDR3 spans 15 amino acids. Germline CDR1 and CDR2: MNHEY and SVGAGI. CDR3 protein: CASSKTGIENSPLHF. The CDR3 DNA reads as TGTGCCAGCAGTAAGACAGGGATAGAGAATTCACCCCTCCACTTT.

The chain couples TRBV4-2 to TRBJ2-3; D uncertain. The V end was cut by 1 base, the J end by 2 bases, with 7 bases between. Germline loops: CDR1 LGHNA, CDR2 YNFKEQ. This CDR3 comprises 14 residues. Here the CDR3 reads CASSQALNTDTQYF. The CDR3, as DNA: TGTGCCAGCAGCCAAGCACTTAACACAGATACGCAGTATTTT.

The chain recombines TRBV6-4 with TRBJ2-1, with 7 bases aligning to TRBD1. Germline V gene data show CDR1 as MRHNA and CDR2 as SNTAGT. Trimming took 0 bases from V and 7 from J; bases not matched to a gene: 3. CDR3 length: 14 residues. The CDR3 sequence is CASSDSFRGNEQFF. Here the CDR3 DNA reads TGTGCCAGCAGTGACTCGTTCAGGGGGAATGAGCAGTTCTTC.

The chain uses TRBV14 and TRBJ2-5; D not certain. TRBJ2-7 explains the end of the DNA better; the J call may be wrong. This CDR3 is 13 amino acids long. CDR1 SGHDN and CDR2 FVKESK come from the germline V gene. CDR3 region: CASSQDLAYEQYF. CDR3 coding DNA: TGTGCCAGCAGCCAAGATCTTGCCTACGAGCAGTACTTC.

The chain carries TRBV2 and TRBJ1-5; 8 bases agree with TRBD1. Trimming removed 7 bases from V and 5 bases from J; junction bases left unmatched: 7. There are 14 residues in the CDR3. CDR1 and CDR2 from the germline V gene are SNHLY and FYNNEI. The CDR3 is CASTRTGPYQPQHF. The CDR3, as DNA: TGTGCCAGCACCAGGACAGGGCCCTATCAGCCCCAGCATTTT.

The chain has TRBV18 and TRBJ2-3; 10 bases line up with TRBD2. Germline CDR1 reads KGHSH; CDR2 reads LQKENI. J was trimmed by 5 bases and V by 1 base; bases with no gene match: 6. CDR3 length equals 16 residues. The CDR3 region is CASSPLSSGGLDTQYF. As DNA, the CDR3 is TGTGCCAGCTCACCACTGTCTAGCGGGGGATTAGATACGCAGTATTTT.

The genes are TRBV13 and TRBJ2-5; D perhaps matches TRBD2 (7 bases). CDR3 length equals 15 residues. V was clipped by 1 base and J by 0 bases, with 9 bases between them. Germline CDR1 reads PRHDT; CDR2 reads FYEKMQ (reference sequence). CDR3 DNA sequence: TGTGCCAGCAGCTTAGCGGGGGGCCACCAAGAGACCCAGTACTTC. Protein: CASSLAGGHQETQYF.